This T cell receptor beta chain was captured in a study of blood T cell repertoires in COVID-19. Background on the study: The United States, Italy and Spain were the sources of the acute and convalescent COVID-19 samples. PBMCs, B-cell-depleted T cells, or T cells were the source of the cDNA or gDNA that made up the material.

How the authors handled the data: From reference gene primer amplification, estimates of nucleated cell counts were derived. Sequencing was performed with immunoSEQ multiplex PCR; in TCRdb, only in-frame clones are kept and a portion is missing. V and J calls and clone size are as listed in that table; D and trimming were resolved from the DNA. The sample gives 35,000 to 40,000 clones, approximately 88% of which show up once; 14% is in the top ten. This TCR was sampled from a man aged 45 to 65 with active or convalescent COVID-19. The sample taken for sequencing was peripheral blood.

The CDR3 DNA sequence: TGTGCCAGCAGCCAAGATACGGGAACAGTTTCCTACGAGCAGTACTTC. Translation: CASSQDTGTVSYEQYF. This sequence joins TRBV4-2 and TRBJ2-7; maybe TRBD2 (5 bases). CDR3 length equals 16 residues. Germline V gene data show CDR1 as LGHNA and CDR2 as YNFKEQ. Trimming shortened V by 0 bases and J by 1 base, and 13 bases separated the two germline ends.